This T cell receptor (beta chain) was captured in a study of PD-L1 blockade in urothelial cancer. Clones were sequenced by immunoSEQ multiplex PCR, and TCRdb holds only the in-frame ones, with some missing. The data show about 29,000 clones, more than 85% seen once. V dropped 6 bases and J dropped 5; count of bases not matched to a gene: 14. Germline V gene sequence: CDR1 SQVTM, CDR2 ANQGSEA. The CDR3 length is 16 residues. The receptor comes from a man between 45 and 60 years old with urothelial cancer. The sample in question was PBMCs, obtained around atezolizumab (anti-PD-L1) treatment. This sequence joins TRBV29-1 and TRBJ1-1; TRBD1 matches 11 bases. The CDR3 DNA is TGCAGCGTACAACACGGACAGGGGGCGGGAAGAACTGAAGCTTTCTTT. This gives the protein CSVQHGQGAGRTEAFF.